This entry lists 17 T cell receptor beta chains sequenced from one sample in a study of technical replicates of blood from a handful of donors. The protocol was immunoSEQ multiplex PCR, while the TCRdb copy is restricted to in-frame clones and leaves out a portion. The sample holds some 49,000 clones, 92% seen once. Material: PBMCs. The receptor source for this set is a human donor in good health. Some clones in this sample may be carry-over from other donors' samples.

The chain carries TRBV5-1 and TRBJ1-2, with D possibly being TRBD1 (6 bases). CDR1 SGHRS and CDR2 YFSETQ come from the germline V gene. The CDR3 has 13 amino acids. V shed 0 bases and J shed 11 bases, with 14 bases lying between them. CDR3 bases: TGCGCCAGCAGCTTGGATCTGGGAGGGGGATACACCTTC. It encodes CASSLDLGGGYTF. Supplemented by reference TRBV5-1 and TRBJ1-2, the full variable domain reads KAGVTQTPRYLIKTRGQQVTLSCSPISGHRSVSWYQQTPGQGLQFLFEYFSETQRNKGNFPGRFSGRQFSNSRSEMNVSTLELGDSALYLCASSLDLGGGYTFGSGTRLTVV.

This chain connects TRBV21-1 to TRBJ1-2; TRBD1, the table's D call, lacks a check against the DNA. TRBV21-1 is shown as a pseudogene. There are 12 residues in the CDR3. The CDR3 protein is CASSKQGDGYTF. The CDR3, as DNA: TGTGCCAGCAGCAAACAGGGGGATGGCTACACCTTC.

This clone has just a few counts. The V gene is TRBV2, the J gene TRBJ2-2; 8 nucleotides agree with TRBD2. The germline V gene has CDR1 SNHLY and CDR2 FYNNEI. Losses at the gene ends were 11 bases for V and 1 base for J; bases not matched to a gene: 3. The CDR3 has 13 residues. CDR3 in amino acids: CASGLGNTGELFF. The CDR3 DNA reads TGTGCCTCGGGACTAGGGAACACCGGGGAGCTGTTTTTT.

This chain uses TRBV5-6 with TRBJ2-7; D may be TRBD2 (6 bases). CDR3 size: 12 residues. Germline CDR1 and CDR2: SGHDT and YYEEEE. The CDR3 DNA sequence: TGTGCATCAGCGTCGGGGACTTACGAGCAGTACTTC. It specifies CASASGTYEQYF.

The chain links TRBV14 to TRBJ2-7, with D perhaps TRBD1 (7 bases). Per the germline V gene, CDR1 is SGHDN and CDR2 is FVKESK. Trimming took off 8 bases at V and 6 bases at J, with 17 bases between the two ends. This CDR3 region has 13 residues. CDR3 loop: CASASLQGGEQYF. CDR3 in DNA: TGTGCCAGCGCGTCCCTCCAGGGGGGCGAGCAGTACTTC.

The genes are TRBV5-6 and TRBJ1-1; no definite D call. V gave up 1 base and J gave up 8 bases, with 12 bases separating them. Germline-derived CDR1 and CDR2 are SGHDT and YYEEEE. The CDR3 extends over 13 amino acids. The CDR3 sequence: CASSLTFGREAFF. The CDR3 nucleotides are TGTGCCAGCAGCTTGACTTTTGGTCGAGAAGCTTTCTTT.

The rearrangement joins TRBV14 to TRBJ2-2; 8 nucleotides match TRBD1. The germline gives CDR1 SGHDN, CDR2 FVKESK. The J segment lost 13 bases and the V segment lost 4 bases, leaving 5 bases of the junction unmatched. The CDR3 spans 12 residues. The chain's CDR3 is CASSPGQGGLFF. CDR3 DNA: TGTGCCAGCAGCCCAGGACAGGGAGGGCTGTTTTTT.

The chain carries TRBV2 and TRBJ2-5; D is perhaps TRBD2 (5 bases). Germline V gene data show CDR1 as SNHLY and CDR2 as FYNNEI. There are 11 residues in the CDR3. CDR3 sequence reads: CAAAVHETQYF. Here the CDR3 DNA reads TGTGCAGCGGCGGTTCACGAGACCCAGTACTTC. Based on the CDR3 plus reference TRBV2 and TRBJ2-5, the full variable domain is EPEVTQTPSHQVTQMGQEVILRCVPISNHLYFYWYRQILGQKVEFLVSFYNNEISEKSEIFDDQFSVERPDGSNFTLKIRSTKLEDSAMYFCAAAVHETQYFGPGTRLLVL.

The chain combines TRBV4-3 with TRBJ2-3; TRBD1 matches 9 bases. V shed 4 bases and J 1 base; nucleotides not matched to a gene: 0. CDR3 length: 14 amino acids. Germline V gene lookup returns CDR1 LGHNA and CDR2 YSLEER. Here the CDR3 reads CASSRTGGTDTQYF. The CDR3 region has the DNA TGCGCCAGCAGCCGGACAGGGGGCACAGATACGCAGTATTTT.

This clone was recorded once. The chain links TRBV14 to TRBJ1-2; 8 bases map to TRBD1. CDR3 length: 14 amino acids. Trimming removed 0 bases from V and 6 bases from J; junction bases left unmatched: 3. Germline CDR1 and CDR2: SGHDN and FVKESK. CDR3 nucleotide sequence: TGTGCCAGCAGCCAAGATTGGACAGGGAATGGCTACACCTTC. Amino acid sequence: CASSQDWTGNGYTF.

The chain is built from TRBV7-3 and TRBJ1-1; 7 positions agree with TRBD1. J gave up 0 bases and V 3 bases, and 4 bases lay outside the gene matches. This CDR3 is 15 amino acids long. CDR1 is SGHTA, CDR2 FQGTGA, per germline. The DNA for the CDR3 is TGTGCCAGCAGCTTTCCGGGACAGATGAACACTGAAGCTTTCTTT. It encodes CASSFPGQMNTEAFF.

This clone has only one observation. This chain connects TRBV29-1 to TRBJ2-1; a weak D match, TRBD1 (5 bases). The CDR3 extends over 13 amino acids. Germline-derived CDR1 and CDR2 are SQVTM and ANQGSEA. Trimming pared 0 bases from V and 6 bases from J, leaving 9 bases between. The CDR3 DNA is TGCAGCGTTGAAGAAGGGGCCGGCAATGAGCAGTTCTTC. Its protein product is CSVEEGAGNEQFF.

A single count supports this clone. The V call is TRBV6-5, the J call TRBJ1-5; D gene uncertain. The CDR3 loop spans 13 amino acids. Germline values: CDR1 MNHEY, CDR2 SVGAGI. V lost 0 bases to trimming and J lost 6 bases, with 6 bases between them. The CDR3 DNA is TGTGCCAGCAGTTACTCCCGGGTTCAGCCCCAGCATTTT. Translation: CASSYSRVQPQHF.

The chain joins TRBV7-9 to TRBJ2-5, with 11 bases aligning to TRBD1. Germline CDR1 is SEHNR and CDR2 is FQNEAQ (reference sequence). The ends lost 5 bases at V and 4 bases at J; junction bases unmatched: 12. The CDR3 length is 17 residues. CDR3 region: CASSPARGTGGAETQYF. The CDR3 DNA reads TGTGCCAGCAGCCCCGCAAGGGGGACAGGGGGGGCAGAGACCCAGTACTTC.

The chain couples TRBV28 to TRBJ2-1; 8 bases align to TRBD1. The CDR3 is 14 residues long. Germline assignment: CDR1 MDHEN and CDR2 SYDVKM. V shed 5 bases and J 11 bases; nucleotides not matched to a gene: 11. CDR3 sequence reads: CASSRPGQAPQQFF. The DNA for the CDR3 is TGTGCCAGCAGTCGACCGGGACAGGCGCCTCAGCAGTTCTTC.

This clone came up once. The chain joins TRBV6-1 to TRBJ1-3, with 7 bases that match TRBD1. This CDR3 is built from 14 residues. V was pared by 6 bases and J by 3 bases, with 5 bases of the junction left unmatched. Germline lookup yields CDR1 MNHNS and CDR2 SASEGT. This chain's CDR3 is CASSLGQLGNTIYF. CDR3 in DNA: TGTGCCAGCAGCCTGGGACAGCTTGGAAACACCATATATTTT.

This chain links TRBV10-3 with TRBJ2-2, with D uncertain. The CDR3 sequence is 13 residues long. V lost 8 bases and J 6 bases, leaving 13 bases between the germline ends. Germline V CDR1 and CDR2: ENHRY, SYGVKD. DNA of the CDR3: TGTGCCATCTTCGACATATCAGCCGGGGAGCTGTTTTTT. It codes for CAIFDISAGELFF.